Listed here are 26 T cell receptor beta chains from one sample, sequenced in a study of identical twins. TCRdb processed the 5' RACE reads anew with MiXCR; each CDR3 protein has one entry. The sample has about 150,000 distinct CDR3 sequences; approximately 4% are singletons. Input material: memory T cells sorted from blood. Receptor source: a man younger than 35 in good health.

This clonotype was picked up many times. The chain uses TRBV6-1 and TRBJ2-3; possible D gene TRBD2, 5 bases. This CDR3 is 16 amino acids long. The V and J ends lost 3 bases and 1 base respectively, with 14 bases between them. The V gene's germline CDR1 is MNHNS and CDR2 SASEGT. The CDR3 region has the DNA TGTGCCAGCAGTGACAGCCTCCGAGCGGGCACAGATACGCAGTATTTT. Its translation: CASSDSLRAGTDTQYF.

This clonotype was found many times. The chain is built from TRBV14 and TRBJ2-5; no clear D. The CDR3 consists of 13 residues. V lost 0 bases and J lost 5, with 7 bases in between. From germline, CDR1 is SGHDN and CDR2 FVKESK. The CDR3 sequence: CASSQDRLETQYF. The CDR3 region has the DNA TGTGCCAGCAGCCAAGATCGGCTCGAGACCCAGTACTTC.

This clonotype was recorded at least ten times. This sequence joins TRBV24-1 and TRBJ2-7; 12 bases line up with TRBD2. With 11 bases clipped from V and 4 bases from J, the junction kept 5 bases outside the gene matches. This CDR3 comprises 13 residues. The germline V gene encodes CDR1 KGHDR and CDR2 SFDVKD. CDR3 nucleotides: TGTGCCAGGAGACTAGCGGGAGCTTACGAGCAGTACTTC. Its protein is CARRLAGAYEQYF.

The rearrangement joins TRBV30 to TRBJ2-5; the match to TRBD2 covers 13 bases. The V and J ends lost 4 bases and 5 bases, in that order; junction bases with no gene match: 4. The CDR3 contains 14 residues. From germline, CDR1 is GTSNPN and CDR2 SVGIG (reference sequence). CDR3 in amino acids: CAWTSGLAGETQYF. As DNA, the CDR3 is TGTGCCTGGACCTCGGGACTAGCGGGGGAGACCCAGTACTTC.

This clonotype came up many times. The chain uses TRBV11-2 and TRBJ2-3; TRBD2 aligns across 15 bases. Per the germline V gene, CDR1 is SGHAT and CDR2 is FQNNGV. The CDR3 consists of 18 residues. J was trimmed by 5 bases and V by 3 bases; bases with no gene match: 9. The chain's CDR3 is CASSFGTSGRRVGDTQYF. CDR3 in DNA: TGTGCCAGCAGCTTCGGGACTAGCGGGAGGAGGGTAGGAGATACGCAGTATTTT.

V usage is TRBV6-5 and J usage is TRBJ1-2, with D unclear. The CDR3 extends over 15 amino acids. V shed 3 bases and J shed 4 bases, with 15 bases lying between them. Germline loops: CDR1 MNHEY, CDR2 SVGAGI. The CDR3 nucleotides are TGTGCCAGCAGTTATCCGGTGGTAGCTAGCTATGGCTACACCTTC. This gives the protein CASSYPVVASYGYTF.

This clonotype was detected a few times. The gene calls are TRBV14 and TRBJ2-5; 8 bases line up with TRBD2. The CDR3 consists of 15 residues. Unmatched junction bases numbered 6, after V lost 1 base and J lost 5 bases. Germline CDR1 and CDR2: SGHDN and FVKESK. The CDR3 is CASSQGTSRAETQYF. In nucleotides, the CDR3 is TGTGCCAGCAGCCAAGGGACTAGCCGGGCGGAGACCCAGTACTTC.

This clonotype was seen at least ten times. The V call is TRBV5-1, the J call TRBJ1-1; TRBD1 matches at 7 bases. In germline, CDR1 is SGHRS, CDR2 YFSETQ. V lost 7 bases and J lost 1; bases outside the gene matches: 10. The length of the CDR3 is 15 residues. CDR3: CASRSFTGENTEAFF. The CDR3 region has the DNA TGCGCCAGCCGCTCATTTACAGGGGAGAACACTGAAGCTTTCTTT.

This clonotype was found many times. This chain links TRBV3-1 with TRBJ2-1, with 11 bases that match TRBD2. This CDR3 region has 15 residues. The trim removed 4 bases at V and 4 bases at J, leaving 3 bases unmatched. Germline V gives CDR1 LGHDT, CDR2 YNNKEL (reference sequence). The CDR3 DNA reads TGTGCCAGCAGCCCGGGACTAGCGGTTTACAATGAGCAGTTCTTC. Protein: CASSPGLAVYNEQFF.

This clonotype has ten or more counts. This sequence joins TRBV9 and TRBJ2-1; D is ambiguous. The CDR3 contains 13 residues. Germline-derived CDR1 and CDR2 are SGDLS and YYNGEE. V shed 2 bases and J shed 5 bases, with 8 bases lying between them. CDR3 amino acids: CASSVPPNNEQFF. In DNA form, the CDR3 reads TGTGCCAGCAGCGTCCCCCCTAACAATGAGCAGTTCTTC.

This clonotype was counted many times. The genes are TRBV5-5 and TRBJ2-3; D gene uncertain. The CDR3 extends over 13 amino acids. Germline CDR1 reads SGHKS; CDR2 reads YYEKEE (reference sequence). V lost 1 base to trimming and J lost 1 base, with 4 bases between them. The CDR3 DNA reads TGTGCCAGCAGCTTGTTGGGCACAGATACGCAGTATTTT. Encoded protein: CASSLLGTDTQYF.

In its sample, this clonotype was seen many times. This chain joins TRBV5-1 and TRBJ2-1; 8 nucleotides agree with TRBD2. V was pared by 0 bases and J by 2 bases, with 22 bases of the junction left unmatched. The CDR3 is made up of 22 amino acids. Germline-derived CDR1 and CDR2 are SGHRS and YFSETQ. The CDR3 sequence: CASSLGGPTSGVRRPTYNEQFF. CDR3 sequence (DNA): TGCGCCAGCAGCTTGGGGGGACCCACTAGCGGAGTGAGGAGGCCTACCTACAATGAGCAGTTCTTC.

In its sample, this clonotype was seen many times. V usage is TRBV7-2 and J usage is TRBJ2-5; TRBD1 agrees at 8 bases. The CDR3 is made up of 14 amino acids. The junction had 6 bases not matched to a gene; V was cut back by 5 bases and J by 4 bases. Germline V gives CDR1 SGHTA, CDR2 FQGNSA. CDR3 residues: CASSLGTGRETQYF. In DNA, the CDR3 is TGTGCCAGCAGCCTGGGGACAGGAAGAGAGACCCAGTACTTC.

Many counts were recorded for this clonotype. The chain has TRBV12-5 and TRBJ2-1; TRBD1 matches 7 bases. The germline V gene has CDR1 LGHNT and CDR2 FRNRAP. The CDR3 sequence is 17 residues long. J was trimmed by 5 bases and V by 2 bases; bases with no gene match: 12. CDR3 in amino acids: CASGLSTGWVRHNEQFF. The CDR3 region has the DNA TGTGCTAGTGGTTTGTCGACAGGGTGGGTTCGGCACAATGAGCAGTTCTTC.

This clonotype was seen at least ten times. V gene TRBV7-2 combines with J gene TRBJ1-1; TRBD1 matches at 9 bases. J gave up 8 bases and V 0 bases, and 1 base lay outside the gene matches. The CDR3 loop spans 13 amino acids. Germline values: CDR1 SGHTA, CDR2 FQGNSA. CDR3 nucleotide sequence: TGTGCCAGCAGCTTAGCGACAGGGGGGGAAGCTTTCTTT. Amino acid sequence: CASSLATGGEAFF.

The V and J genes are TRBV19 and TRBJ2-1, with D hard to call. There are 13 residues in the CDR3. CDR1 and CDR2 from the germline V gene are LNHDA and SQIVND (reference sequence). The V end lost 3 bases, the J end lost 4 bases, and 7 bases lay between the germline ends. Written as DNA, the CDR3 is TGTGCCAGTAGTATTGACGGTTACAATGAGCAGTTCTTC. Protein product: CASSIDGYNEQFF.

This clonotype has a count of ten or more. The chain recombines TRBV5-5 with TRBJ1-1; D is unresolved. Trimming stripped 1 base from V and 5 bases from J, with 9 bases between. Germline lookup yields CDR1 SGHKS and CDR2 YYEKEE (reference sequence). This CDR3 contains 13 residues. CDR3 sequence reads: CASSLRGATEAFF. DNA of the CDR3: TGTGCCAGCAGCTTGAGAGGTGCGACTGAAGCTTTCTTT.

There are many counts of this clonotype. The rearrangement links TRBV5-1 to TRBJ2-7; no firm D call. This CDR3 has 14 residues. Germline CDR1 and CDR2: SGHRS and YFSETQ. Trimming cost V 7 bases and J 6 bases, with 20 bases left between them. The CDR3 DNA reads as TGCGCCAGCGGACCCCCGGATAGGGCCAGCGAGCAGTACTTC. Its translation is CASGPPDRASEQYF.

The rearrangement uses TRBV30 and TRBJ2-1, with D possibly matching TRBD1 (5 bases). Between the trimmed V and J ends, which lost 0 bases and 1 base, there was a span of 10 bases. Germline assignment: CDR1 GTSNPN and CDR2 SVGIG (reference sequence). The CDR3 length is 15 residues. CDR3 loop: CAWSVQVGSYNEQFF. DNA for the CDR3: TGTGCCTGGAGTGTACAGGTCGGGTCCTACAATGAGCAGTTCTTC.

This clonotype was seen at least ten times. Here the CDR3 DNA reads TGTGCCAGCAGTTTTCTAGAGGCCCCCAACATTCAGTACTTC. Translating gives CASSFLEAPNIQYF. The rearrangement joins TRBV12-3 or TRBV12-4 to TRBJ2-4; D unclear. V was cut by 3 bases and J by 7 bases, with 13 bases left in between. The CDR3 contains 14 residues.

This clonotype was seen many times. The V and J genes are TRBV12-3 or TRBV12-4 and TRBJ2-1; 7 bases are a match to TRBD1. The CDR3 has 14 amino acids. With 10 bases clipped from V and 1 base from J, the junction kept 7 bases outside the gene matches. In DNA form, the CDR3 reads TGTGCCATCTCCAGGGGACAGTCCTACAATGAGCAGTTCTTC. Its protein product is CAISRGQSYNEQFF.

This clonotype was counted many times. The chain links TRBV6-1 to TRBJ2-1; D tentatively reads TRBD1 or TRBD2 (5 bases each). The CDR3 runs to 15 residues. CDR1 MNHNS and CDR2 SASEGT come from the germline V gene. Trimming removed 5 bases from V and 6 bases from J, with 17 bases in between. The CDR3 reads CASSQPGRVGNEQFF. The CDR3 DNA sequence: TGTGCCAGCAGTCAGCCGGGACGGGTCGGCAATGAGCAGTTCTTC.

Many counts were recorded for this clonotype. The V and J genes are TRBV11-2 and TRBJ2-5; no reliable D call. CDR3 length: 16 amino acids. Germline-derived CDR1 and CDR2 are SGHAT and FQNNGV. Trimming removed 0 bases at V and 4 bases at J, with 15 bases between. CDR3 sequence (DNA): TGTGCCAGCAGCTTAGATGTCAGAGGTTTTCGAGAGACCCAGTACTTC. It specifies CASSLDVRGFRETQYF.

This clonotype was detected many times. The rearrangement joins TRBV5-1 to TRBJ2-4; 7 nucleotides line up with TRBD1. Germline V gives CDR1 SGHRS, CDR2 YFSETQ. There are 16 residues in the CDR3. The V gene end was trimmed by 5 bases and the J gene end by 0 bases; junction bases not matched to a gene: 8. The CDR3 DNA reads as TGCGCCAGCAGACGGACAGGCACGCTAGCCAAAAACATTCAGTACTTC. Residues: CASRRTGTLAKNIQYF.

This clonotype was recorded at least ten times. The chain couples TRBV20-1 to TRBJ2-3, with D perhaps TRBD1 (6 bases). CDR3 length: 15 residues. Trimming left V 5 bases short and J 1 base short, with 16 bases between. Germline-derived CDR1 and CDR2 are DFQATT and SNEGSKA (reference sequence). Here the CDR3 reads CSAGTLTGRTDTQYF. CDR3 coding DNA: TGCAGTGCTGGGACGTTGACAGGCCGCACAGATACGCAGTATTTT.

In this sample, this clonotype turned up many times. The chain is built from TRBV6-5 and TRBJ2-3, with 9 bases aligning to TRBD1. The germline gives CDR1 MNHEY, CDR2 SVGAGI. V dropped 2 bases and J dropped 4; count of bases not matched to a gene: 7. This CDR3 region has 16 residues. In nucleotides, the CDR3 is TGTGCCAGCAGTTACCGACCCGGGACAGGGTCAGATACGCAGTATTTT. This sequence encodes CASSYRPGTGSDTQYF.